The next 30 T cell receptor beta chains were all read from a single sample in a study of blood T cell repertoires in COVID-19. Repertoires were generated with immunoSEQ multiplex PCR, while TCRdb's copy carries only in-frame clones and drops some. The sample contains 50,000 or so clones, over 65% of which appear only once. Sequencing was carried out using peripheral blood. These receptors were taken from a man aged 35-49 years with active COVID-19.

The chain carries TRBV10-3 and TRBJ2-7, with TRBD2 identical over 7 bases. V trimming: 1 base; J trimming: 0 bases; junction bases outside the gene matches: 3. Germline-derived CDR1 and CDR2 are ENHRY and SYGVKD. There are 15 residues in the CDR3. CDR3: CAISEWEGSSYEQYF. The CDR3 region has the DNA TGTGCCATCAGTGAGTGGGAGGGGAGCTCCTACGAGCAGTACTTC.

The V gene is TRBV24-1, the J gene TRBJ2-2; TRBD2 matches 10 bases. Germline V gene lookup returns CDR1 KGHDR and CDR2 SFDVKD. The ends lost 7 bases at V and 3 bases at J; junction bases unmatched: 4. The CDR3 spans 15 residues. The CDR3 DNA reads TGTGCCACCAGCCCGACTAGCGGGTACACCGGGGAGCTGTTTTTT. Translating it yields CATSPTSGYTGELFF.

The gene calls are TRBV9 and TRBJ1-1; D may be TRBD1 (6 bases). The CDR3 is 15 amino acids. V lost 0 bases and J lost 5, with 14 bases in between. Germline values: CDR1 SGDLS, CDR2 YYNGEE. The CDR3 here is CASSVGAGAGTEAFF. In DNA, the CDR3 is TGTGCCAGCAGCGTAGGGGCAGGGGCTGGGACTGAAGCTTTCTTT. Looking up the rest from reference TRBV9 and TRBJ1-1 gives the full variable domain: DSGVTQTPKHLITATGQRVTLRCSPRSGDLSVYWYQQSLDQGLQFLIQYYNGEERAKGNILERFSAQQFPDLHSELNLSSLELGDSALYFCASSVGAGAGTEAFFGQGTRLTVV.

CDR3 DNA sequence: TGCGCCAGCAGCTTGGAGGGGGCGCGAAACGAAAAACTGTTTTTT. Its protein is CASSLEGARNEKLFF. The chain combines TRBV5-1 with TRBJ1-4, with TRBD1 matching over 7 bases. CDR1 and CDR2 from the germline V gene are SGHRS and YFSETQ. V lost 0 bases, J lost 8 bases, and 7 bases stayed unmatched. This CDR3 contains 15 residues.

The chain joins TRBV6-1 to TRBJ1-2; 9 bases line up with TRBD1. V trimming: 1 base; J trimming: 5 bases; junction bases outside the gene matches: 5. Per germline, CDR1 MNHNS and CDR2 SASEGT. The CDR3 consists of 15 residues. CDR3 sequence (DNA): TGTGCCAGCAGTGAAGTCCCGGGACAGGGTTATGGCTACACCTTC. It specifies CASSEVPGQGYGYTF.

The rearrangement uses TRBV19 and TRBJ2-5, with TRBD1 identical over 12 bases. In germline, CDR1 is LNHDA, CDR2 SQIVND (reference sequence). This CDR3 has 15 amino acids. V lost 5 bases, J lost 5 bases, and 6 bases stayed unmatched. The CDR3 here is CASSVVGQGAETQYF. CDR3 in DNA: TGTGCCAGTAGTGTAGTGGGACAGGGGGCTGAGACCCAGTACTTC. Full variable domain (missing parts from reference TRBV19 and TRBJ2-5): DGGITQSPKYLFRKEGQNVTLSCEQNLNHDAMYWYRQDPGQGLRLIYYSQIVNDFQKGDIAEGYSVSREKKESFPLTVTSAQKNPTAFYLCASSVVGQGAETQYFGPGTRLLVL.

This clone was detected once. The chain couples TRBV9 to TRBJ2-3; D is unclear. The CDR3 has 15 amino acids. With 3 bases removed from V and 0 bases from J, the gap between germline ends came to 11 bases. The germline CDR1 and CDR2 sequences are SGDLS and YYNGEE. CDR3 amino acids: CASSADSTSTDTQYF. The DNA of the CDR3 is TGTGCCAGCAGCGCCGACTCTACGAGCACAGATACGCAGTATTTT.

The chain employs TRBV27 and TRBJ2-7; 10 bases line up with TRBD1. The trim removed 6 bases at V and 3 bases at J, leaving 11 bases unmatched. CDR1 MNHEY and CDR2 SMNVEV come from the germline V gene (reference sequence). The CDR3 contains 16 residues. The CDR3 region has the DNA TGTGCCAGCAGGTCTGTGGGGGACAGGGGTCACTACGAGCAGTACTTC. It encodes CASRSVGDRGHYEQYF.

This rearrangement joins TRBV30 to TRBJ1-4, with D unclear. The CDR3 is 13 amino acids. Per the germline V gene, CDR1 is GTSNPN and CDR2 is SVGIG (reference sequence). V lost 2 bases, J lost 8 bases, and 12 bases lay in between. The DNA of the CDR3 is TGTGCCTGGAGTAGAGGGTCCGGAGAAAAACTGTTTTTT. Translating gives CAWSRGSGEKLFF. Full variable domain (outside the CDR3, taken from reference TRBV30 and TRBJ1-4): SQTIHQWPATLVQPVGSPLSLECTVEGTSNPNLYWYRQAAGRGLQLLFYSVGIGQISSEVPQNLSASRPQDRQFILSSKKLLLSDSGFYLCAWSRGSGEKLFFGSGTQLSVL.

The rearrangement uses TRBV21-1 and TRBJ2-2; TRBD1, the D gene given by the table, was not confirmed from the DNA. TRBV21-1 is given as a pseudogene. The CDR3 spans 18 residues. This CDR3 reads CASSKTGDRGSYTGELFF. The CDR3 nucleotides read TGTGCCAGCAGCAAAACAGGGGACAGGGGGTCTTACACCGGGGAGCTGTTTTTT.

CDR3 sequence (DNA): TGTGCCAGCAGCCAAGATTCCGAAGAGACCCAGTACTTC. Amino acid sequence: CASSQDSEETQYF. V is TRBV3-1 (or the pseudogene TRBV3-2) and J is TRBJ2-5; D unresolved. The V end lost 0 bases, the J end lost 3 bases, and 5 bases lay between the germline ends. Germline CDR1 reads LGHDT; CDR2 reads YNNKEL (reference sequence). The CDR3 loop spans 13 amino acids.

J is TRBJ2-5 and V is TRBV5-1; D is perhaps TRBD1 (6 bases). This CDR3 contains 15 residues. Germline V gene data show CDR1 as SGHRS and CDR2 as YFSETQ. V lost 4 bases and J 0 bases, leaving 13 bases between the germline ends. The CDR3 protein is CASSTDSRYQETQYF. The CDR3 DNA is TGCGCCAGCAGCACGGACAGTCGGTACCAAGAGACCCAGTACTTC.

V and J are TRBV6-9 and TRBJ2-1; maybe TRBD2 (5 bases). Germline loops: CDR1 MNHGY, CDR2 SVAAGI. V lost 7 bases to trimming and J lost 7 bases, with 17 bases between them. This CDR3 is built from 14 residues. The CDR3 DNA follows: TGTGCCAGCACTCTCAGCGGAGTCTCAAATGAGCAGTTCTTC. It encodes CASTLSGVSNEQFF.

The rearrangement uses TRBV30 and TRBJ2-7, with TRBD1 matching over 7 bases. The trim removed 2 bases at V and 2 bases at J, leaving 3 bases unmatched. Germline V gene lookup returns CDR1 GTSNPN and CDR2 SVGIG (reference sequence). The CDR3 runs to 13 residues. DNA for the CDR3: TGTGCCTGGAGTAGGGACAGCCCCTACGAGCAGTACTTC. As protein: CAWSRDSPYEQYF.

This chain links TRBV10-1 with TRBJ2-3; 7 bases match TRBD2. The J segment lost 6 bases and the V segment lost 5 bases, leaving 11 bases of the junction unmatched. Germline V lookup: CDR1 WNHNN, CDR2 SYGVQD (reference sequence). The CDR3 runs 15 residues. CDR3 sequence: CASSSGTTGSDTQYF. CDR3 DNA: TGCGCCAGCAGTTCCGGGACTACCGGTTCCGATACGCAGTATTTT.

This clone was detected only once. The CDR3 sequence: CASSEGLLSYEQYF. The DNA for the CDR3 is TGTGCCAGCAGTGAGGGACTTCTCTCCTACGAGCAGTACTTC. V usage is TRBV2 and J usage is TRBJ2-7; D may be TRBD2 (6 bases). V was trimmed by 3 bases and J by 0 bases, leaving 9 bases between them. This CDR3 contains 14 residues. Germline values: CDR1 SNHLY, CDR2 FYNNEI.

The chain employs TRBV6-5 and TRBJ2-3; possible D gene TRBD2, 6 bases. V lost 6 bases, J lost 0 bases, and 13 bases lay in between. Germline loops: CDR1 MNHEY, CDR2 SVGAGI. The CDR3 is 15 amino acids. CDR3 nucleotide sequence: TGTGCCAGCAGACGGCGGGACCGCAGCACAGATACGCAGTATTTT. Its protein product is CASRRRDRSTDTQYF.

V and J are TRBV11-2 and TRBJ2-1; D perhaps matches TRBD2 (8 bases). This CDR3 comprises 17 residues. Trimming removed 3 bases at V and 8 bases at J, with 23 bases between. Germline assignment: CDR1 SGHAT and CDR2 FQNNGV. CDR3 bases: TGTGCCAGCAGCTTGGCCCAGGGGGGGACTAGGCTCCATGAGCAGTTCTTC. Translating it yields CASSLAQGGTRLHEQFF. Based on the CDR3 plus reference TRBV11-2 and TRBJ2-1, the full variable domain is EAGVAQSPRYKIIEKRQSVAFWCNPISGHATLYWYQQILGQGPKLLIQFQNNGVVDDSQLPKDRFSAERLKGVDSTLKIQPAKLEDSAVYLCASSLAQGGTRLHEQFFGPGTRLTVL.

This clone turned up a few times. This chain links TRBV7-8 with TRBJ2-7; a weak D match, TRBD1 (6 bases). The CDR3 sequence is 12 residues long. The germline CDR1 and CDR2 sequences are SGHVS and FQNEAQ. V was trimmed by 6 bases and J by 4 bases, leaving 10 bases between them. This CDR3 reads CASRPTGYEQYF. The CDR3 region has the DNA TGTGCCAGCAGGCCCACAGGGTACGAGCAGTACTTC.

The CDR3 here is CATSGLGGTASYNEQFF. As DNA, the CDR3 is TGTGCCACCAGTGGGCTAGGGGGGACAGCCTCCTACAATGAGCAGTTCTTC. The chain is built from TRBV24-1 and TRBJ2-1; weak D call: TRBD1 (7 bases). From germline, CDR1 is KGHDR and CDR2 SFDVKD. Trimming removed 5 bases at V and 0 bases at J, with 16 bases between. CDR3 length equals 17 residues.

This chain links TRBV5-1 with TRBJ1-5; TRBD1 is a possible D gene (5 bases). The CDR3 totals 16 residues. Trimming shortened V by 4 bases and J by 0 bases, and 14 bases separated the two germline ends. CDR1 and CDR2 (germline): SGHRS, YFSETQ. The CDR3 DNA follows: TGCGCCAGCAGCCCCCTCCCGGGGGATAGCAATCAGCCCCAGCATTTT. Encoded protein: CASSPLPGDSNQPQHF. Complete variable domain (other parts from reference TRBV5-1 and TRBJ1-5): KAGVTQTPRYLIKTRGQQVTLSCSPISGHRSVSWYQQTPGQGLQFLFEYFSETQRNKGNFPGRFSGRQFSNSRSEMNVSTLELGDSALYLCASSPLPGDSNQPQHFGDGTRLSIL.

The chain joins TRBV24-1 to TRBJ2-3; D uncertain. The CDR3 has 12 amino acids. Looked up from germline, CDR1 is KGHDR and CDR2 is SFDVKD. Trimming shortened V by 3 bases and J by 3 bases, and 3 bases separated the two germline ends. CDR3 region: CATSDPTDTQYF. CDR3 nucleotides: TGTGCCACCAGTGATCCGACAGATACGCAGTATTTT.

This sequence joins TRBV24-1 and TRBJ1-2; D remains unclear. V was trimmed by 5 bases and J by 3 bases, leaving 9 bases between them. Germline V gene data show CDR1 as KGHDR and CDR2 as SFDVKD. The length of the CDR3 is 13 residues. CDR3 coding DNA: TGTGCCACCAGTGTGGGCGGGGACTATGGCTACACCTTC. Translating gives CATSVGGDYGYTF.

A single count supports this clone. The chain employs TRBV28 and TRBJ1-5, with D possibly matching TRBD1 (5 bases). This CDR3 has 11 residues. Germline CDR1 MDHEN, CDR2 SYDVKM. Trimming pared 5 bases from V and 10 bases from J, leaving 9 bases between. In nucleotides, the CDR3 is TGTGCCAGCAGTCCCCAGGGCCCCCAGCATTTT. It yields the protein CASSPQGPQHF.

V is TRBV6-5 and J is TRBJ1-2; D might be TRBD1 (6 bases). Germline loops: CDR1 MNHEY, CDR2 SVGAGI. The CDR3 has 15 amino acids. Trimming stripped 5 bases from V and 8 bases from J, with 21 bases between. This CDR3 is CASSTGGGSYGGYTF. The CDR3 region has the DNA TGTGCCAGCAGTACCGGCGGGGGCTCTTATGGAGGCTACACCTTC.

The chain has TRBV30 and TRBJ2-1; D gene ambiguous. Germline V gene data show CDR1 as GTSNPN and CDR2 as SVGIG (reference sequence). The CDR3 is 12 amino acids. V lost 3 bases to trimming and J lost 7 bases, with 10 bases between them. The CDR3 DNA reads TGTGCCTGGAGCCCCCAGAGGAATGAGCAGTTCTTC. It is translated as CAWSPQRNEQFF.

This clone was picked up one time. V and J are TRBV11-2 and TRBJ1-1, with 7 positions matching TRBD1. V shed 5 bases and J 0 bases; nucleotides not matched to a gene: 15. This CDR3 comprises 18 residues. The germline CDR1 and CDR2 sequences are SGHAT and FQNNGV. CDR3 bases: TGTGCCAGCAGCCGAGACAGGGCCTCTATATACATGAACACTGAAGCTTTCTTT. Translation gives CASSRDRASIYMNTEAFF.

This chain connects TRBV18 to TRBJ1-2, with TRBD1 identical over 10 bases. The V gene's germline CDR1 is KGHSH and CDR2 LQKENI. The CDR3 consists of 13 residues. V was clipped by 1 base and J by 8 bases; unmatched bases: 1. CDR3 coding DNA: TGTGCCAGCTCACCACGGGACAGGGGAGGCTACACCTTC. Translated, it gives CASSPRDRGGYTF.

The CDR3 loop is CASSYKGTSGRYEQFF. The CDR3 DNA is TGTGCCAGCAGTTACAAGGGGACTAGCGGGAGATATGAGCAGTTCTTC. The chain recombines TRBV6-5 with TRBJ2-1, with 14 bases fitting TRBD2. J gave up 8 bases and V 2 bases, and 5 bases lay outside the gene matches. There are 16 residues in the CDR3. The germline CDR1 and CDR2 sequences are MNHEY and SVGAGI.

V usage is TRBV13 and J usage is TRBJ2-7; 10 bases match TRBD1. Germline loops: CDR1 PRHDT, CDR2 FYEKMQ (reference sequence). With V trimmed by 7 bases and J by 5 bases, 8 bases remained unmatched. This CDR3 comprises 14 residues. This CDR3 reads CASTAGTGVHEQYF. The CDR3 coding sequence is TGTGCCAGCACCGCCGGGACAGGGGTCCACGAGCAGTACTTC.